This T cell receptor (beta chain) is from a study of response to subunit inactivated influenza vaccine. General study results and limits: Authors suggested that a seasonal influenza vaccination recruits few new T cells each time.

MiXCR was run by TCRdb on the RT-PCR reads, yielding one entry per CDR3 protein. The sample lists hundreds of thousands of distinct CDR3 sequences; approximately 17% were seen once. This clonotype appeared many times. Its antigen is as yet unknown. This CDR3 has 14 residues. Trimming took off 2 bases at V and 1 base at J, with 11 bases between the two ends. The germline V gene encodes CDR1 DFQATT and CDR2 SNEGSKA (reference sequence). The chain couples TRBV20-1 to TRBJ1-1; D is perhaps TRBD1 (5 bases). The TCR comes from a man between 50 and 69 years old who received an inactivated influenza vaccine. Sequenced material: CD4+ T cells sorted from PBMCs, taken 23 to 25 months after vaccination. CDR3 in amino acids: CSARRIRGNTEAFF. As DNA, the CDR3 is TGCAGTGCTAGACGGATAAGGGGGAACACTGAAGCTTTCTTT.